This T cell receptor (beta chain) is from a study of shared T cell receptors in the human thymus. Germline V gene sequence: CDR1 SGHAT, CDR2 FQNNGV. The CDR3 extends over 17 amino acids. With 4 bases clipped from V and 2 bases from J, the junction kept 10 bases outside the gene matches. Here immunoSEQ multiplex PCR was the method, and the copy in TCRdb shows in-frame clones only, minus some. The table includes about 380,000 clones, approximately 95% detected once. Sequencing was carried out using thymocytes. V is TRBV11-2 and J is TRBJ2-7; 11 nucleotides line up with TRBD2. The clonotype comes from a human donor. The DNA for the CDR3 is TGTGCCAGCAGCTCCCCTCGACTAGCGGGGACCACCTACGAGCAGTACTTC. It translates to CASSSPRLAGTTYEQYF.